Sequencing of this T cell receptor (beta chain) was carried out in a study of identical twins. Study-wide results and limits: An excess of low generation probability was shown by twin-shared out-of-frame alpha sequences. Models predicted too little out-of-frame TCR alpha sharing in monozygotic twins. Cord blood beta clonotypes that were abundant carried fewer insertions, and memory repertoires showed no such trend.

All donors were healthy Caucasians. Germline-derived CDR1 and CDR2 are WSHSY and SAAADI. This CDR3 is built from 17 residues. Germline trimming cut 0 bases from V and 2 bases from J; bases unmatched to any gene: 9. From the 5' RACE reads, TCRdb called clonotypes with MiXCR, one entry per CDR3 protein. The sample includes 1.5 million to 2 million distinct CDR3 sequences, less than 40% of them seen just once. This clonotype has just a few counts. Its specificity is not known. The sequenced material came from cord blood. The origin of this receptor is a newborn girl in good health. V gene TRBV10-2 combines with J gene TRBJ2-7; 8 bases are shared with TRBD2. DNA of the CDR3: TGCGCCAGCAGTGAGTCGGGTTATAGCGGGGTTACCTACGAGCAGTACTTC. Its translation is CASSESGYSGVTYEQYF.